What follows are 29 T cell receptor beta chains derived from one specimen sequenced in a study of blood T cells in healthy people across ages. Together with a sample-barcoded 5' primer, a J-beta primer mix was included in a second PCR lasting about 6 to 11 cycles. TCRdb re-called the 5' RACE reads through MiXCR, storing one row per CDR3 protein. The repertoire holds some 1.5 million distinct CDR3 sequences, with roughly 27% as singletons. The sequencing input was blood. The source is a woman aged 25 to 45 in good health.

For this clonotype: At one of its ends the junction is not consistent with the germline gene, which may arise from a read error. V usage is TRBV7-9 and J usage is TRBJ1-2; 7 bases are shared with TRBD1. In germline, CDR1 is SEHNR, CDR2 FQNEAQ (reference sequence). This CDR3 has 14 amino acids. CDR3 sequence reads: CASSPTGAGYGCTF. For the CDR3, the DNA is TGTGCCAGCAGCCCAACAGGGGCGGGGTATGGCTGCACCTTC.

The sample holds a few counts of this clonotype. The CDR3 DNA follows: TGCGCCAGCAGGCCTACAGGGGACGGTGAAAAACTGTTTTTT. The encoded protein is CASRPTGDGEKLFF. The rearrangement links TRBV10-2 to TRBJ1-4; TRBD1 agrees at 7 bases. In germline, CDR1 is WSHSY, CDR2 SAAADI. CDR3 length equals 14 residues. The V and J ends lost 6 bases and 7 bases, in that order; junction bases with no gene match: 8.

This clonotype showed up just a few times. The V call is TRBV5-6, the J call TRBJ1-2; D is unclear. This CDR3 has 15 residues. Germline V gene lookup returns CDR1 SGHDT and CDR2 YYEEEE. V lost 3 bases and J lost 6, with 18 bases in between. The CDR3 loop is CASSWGERVGHGYTF. The CDR3, as DNA: TGTGCCAGCAGCTGGGGTGAGCGGGTCGGCCATGGCTACACCTTC. The variable domain in full, with the rest retrieved from reference TRBV5-6 and TRBJ1-2, is DAGVTQSPTHLIKTRGQQVTLRCSPKSGHDTVSWYQQALGQGPQFIFQYYEEEERQRGNFPDRFSGHQFPNYSSELNVNALLLGDSALYLCASSWGERVGHGYTFGSGTRLTVV.

This chain links TRBV20-1 with TRBJ2-3; 9 bases are shared with TRBD2. V gave up 0 bases and J gave up 5 bases; unmatched junction bases: 3. Germline loops: CDR1 DFQATT, CDR2 SNEGSKA (reference sequence). The CDR3 sequence is 14 residues long. The CDR3: CSARDLAGKDTQYF. The DNA of the CDR3 is TGCAGTGCTAGAGATCTAGCGGGAAAAGATACGCAGTATTTT.

This chain links TRBV6-6 with TRBJ2-5; 12 nucleotides align to TRBD1. The V gene's germline CDR1 is MNHNY and CDR2 SVGAGI (reference sequence). The CDR3 sequence is 16 residues long. After removal of 5 bases from V and 5 bases from J, the junction contained 9 bases not matched to a gene. The DNA for the CDR3 is TGTGCCAGCAGTCAGGGACAGGGGGCGCAATGGGAGACCCAGTACTTC. Protein: CASSQGQGAQWETQYF.

V usage is TRBV7-9 and J usage is TRBJ2-7; TRBD1 aligns across 12 bases. The V segment lost 0 bases and the J segment 5 bases; nucleotides outside the gene matches: 2. CDR1 is SEHNR, CDR2 FQNEAQ, per germline (reference sequence). The CDR3 consists of 15 residues. CDR3 DNA: TGTGCCAGCAGCTTAGCTGGGACAGGGGGCCACGAGCAGTACTTC. It yields the protein CASSLAGTGGHEQYF.

The chain has TRBV4-1 and TRBJ2-1; 9 bases align to TRBD2. Germline values: CDR1 MGHRA, CDR2 YSYEKL. The V segment lost 3 bases and the J segment 6 bases; nucleotides outside the gene matches: 6. The CDR3 covers 15 residues. CDR3 in amino acids: CASSHGTSQFNEQFF. Here the CDR3 DNA reads TGCGCCAGCAGCCACGGGACTAGCCAGTTCAATGAGCAGTTCTTC.

The chain recombines TRBV9 with TRBJ2-2; no clear D. CDR1 and CDR2 from the germline V gene are SGDLS and YYNGEE. The germline V and J ends were trimmed by 4 bases and 7 bases, with 11 bases remaining between them. CDR3 length equals 13 residues. In DNA form, the CDR3 reads TGTGCCAGCAGCCCCCGGTTGGACGGGGAGCTGTTTTTT. It is translated as CASSPRLDGELFF.

Turning to this clonotype: A clone one base away is much larger, so this may be a read error. The chain joins TRBV20-1 to TRBJ2-5; 7 nucleotides agree with TRBD2. The V gene's germline CDR1 is DFQATT and CDR2 SNEGSKA (reference sequence). V gave up 3 bases and J gave up 1 base; unmatched junction bases: 5. The CDR3 spans 14 residues. The CDR3 nucleotides read TGCAGTGCTAGTAAGGCTAGCGGCCAAGAGACCCAGTACTTC. It is translated as CSASKASGQETQYF.

This clonotype has just a few counts. The CDR3 DNA is TGTGCCAGCAGGGAAGAGGTTACGCAGTATTTT. This translates into CASREEVTQYF. The genes are TRBV21-1 and TRBJ2-3. TRBV21-1 is termed a pseudogene. The CDR3 contains 11 residues.

Many counts were recorded for this clonotype. The rearrangement links TRBV3-1 to TRBJ2-7, with D unresolved. V was clipped by 1 base and J by 2 bases, with 6 bases between them. CDR3 size: 13 residues. Germline V gene sequence: CDR1 LGHDT, CDR2 YNNKEL (reference sequence). The CDR3 loop is CASSQGDTYEQYF. As DNA, the CDR3 is TGTGCCAGCAGCCAAGGAGACACCTACGAGCAGTACTTC.

The chain links TRBV7-9 to TRBJ2-7; weak D call: TRBD1 (6 bases). V was trimmed by 5 bases and J by 7 bases, leaving 15 bases between them. CDR3 length: 13 amino acids. Germline CDR1 reads SEHNR; CDR2 reads FQNEAQ (reference sequence). CDR3 DNA sequence: TGTGCCAGCAGCCCAGGGGTCTCCTGGGAGCAGTACTTC. Amino acids: CASSPGVSWEQYF.

V is TRBV20-1 and J is TRBJ2-5; possibly TRBD1 or TRBD2 for D (6 bases each). Trimming cost V 1 base and J 2 bases, with 20 bases left between them. There are 17 residues in the CDR3. In germline, CDR1 is DFQATT, CDR2 SNEGSKA (reference sequence). Here the CDR3 DNA reads TGCAGTGCTAGAGGTTCGGGGGCAGGGGATACTCAAGAGACCCAGTACTTC. Translation: CSARGSGAGDTQETQYF.

The chain is built from TRBV29-1 and TRBJ2-3, with no clear D. This CDR3 comprises 10 residues. Per the germline V gene, CDR1 is SQVTM and CDR2 is ANQGSEA. Trimming stripped 8 bases from V and 5 bases from J, with 8 bases between. The CDR3 loop reads CSTIKDTQYF. DNA of the CDR3: TGCAGCACCATTAAAGATACGCAGTATTTT.

This clonotype was observed at least ten times. J is TRBJ2-1 and V is TRBV24-1, with 9 bases that match TRBD2. CDR1 is KGHDR and CDR2 is SFDVKD in the germline V gene. The CDR3 is 16 amino acids. V shed 4 bases, J shed 1 base, and the junction held 4 bases outside the gene matches. Here the CDR3 reads CATSDMAGGSYNEQFF. CDR3 sequence (DNA): TGTGCCACCAGTGACATGGCGGGGGGGTCCTACAATGAGCAGTTCTTC.

The V call is TRBV30, the J call TRBJ2-3, with 11 bases aligning to TRBD2. This CDR3 contains 16 residues. In germline, CDR1 is GTSNPN, CDR2 SVGIG (reference sequence). J gave up 6 bases and V 4 bases, and 12 bases lay outside the gene matches. The CDR3 nucleotides read TGTGCCTGGAAGAGTCGGACTAGCGGGCTGTGGGATACGCAGTATTTT. Amino acids: CAWKSRTSGLWDTQYF.

The sample holds a few counts of this clonotype. In nucleotides, the CDR3 is TGTGCCACCAGCAGAGATGGGACTAGCGGGGCCGTTTGGGTTACGCAGTATTTT. It specifies CATSRDGTSGAVWVTQYF. The V and J genes are TRBV15 and TRBJ2-3; 13 bases are a match to TRBD2. Germline V lookup: CDR1 LNHNV, CDR2 YYDKDF (reference sequence). This CDR3 is built from 18 residues. V lost 0 bases to trimming and J lost 8 bases; unmatched junction nucleotides: 11.

Ten or more counts support this clonotype. This chain links TRBV10-2 with TRBJ2-5, with D maybe TRBD1 (8 bases). This CDR3 contains 15 residues. Per the germline V gene, CDR1 is WSHSY and CDR2 is SAAADI. The V end was cut by 6 bases, the J end by 4 bases, with 18 bases between. This CDR3 is CASSGGTGAAETQYF. The CDR3 DNA is TGCGCCAGCAGCGGGGGGACAGGTGCGGCAGAGACCCAGTACTTC.

The chain employs TRBV4-2 and TRBJ2-1; D remains ambiguous. The CDR3 spans 16 residues. V was cut by 5 bases and J by 0 bases, with 14 bases left in between. Germline V gives CDR1 LGHNA, CDR2 YNFKEQ. CDR3 coding DNA: TGTGCCAGCAGCTTAAGGGCGGCGAGCTCCTACAATGAGCAGTTCTTC. Amino acids: CASSLRAASSYNEQFF.

This clonotype was seen repeatedly, ten times or more. This chain connects TRBV20-1 to TRBJ2-1; D remains unclear. Germline V gives CDR1 DFQATT, CDR2 SNEGSKA (reference sequence). Trimming cost V 3 bases and J 4 bases, with 7 bases left between them. The CDR3 contains 12 residues. The CDR3 nucleotides read TGCAGTGCTAGCAACCAATACAATGAGCAGTTCTTC. Amino acids: CSASNQYNEQFF.

As for this clonotype: A much more abundant neighbour one base away suggests this may be a read error. V and J are TRBV29-1 and TRBJ2-1, with 8 nucleotides matching TRBD1. The end of the DNA is better explained by TRBJ2-7, so the J call may be wrong. The CDR3 runs 13 residues. Germline-derived CDR1 and CDR2 are SQVTM and ANQGSEA. DNA of the CDR3: TGCAGGGCCCGAGGGGACAGGAAGGGAGAGCAGTACTTC. Its translation is CRARGDRKGEQYF.

J is TRBJ2-4 and V is TRBV2, with 10 bases lining up with TRBD1. Matching the DNA end better, TRBJ2-7 makes the J call doubtful. This CDR3 contains 14 residues. Per germline, CDR1 SNHLY and CDR2 FYNNEI. Here the CDR3 reads CATLRGQGHYEQYF. CDR3 nucleotides: TGTGCCACGCTACGGGGACAGGGGCATTACGAGCAGTACTTC.

This rearrangement joins TRBV9 to TRBJ2-1, with 15 nucleotides matching TRBD2. This CDR3 region has 19 residues. The junction had 10 bases not matched to a gene; V was cut back by 5 bases and J by 1 base. In germline, CDR1 is SGDLS, CDR2 YYNGEE. The CDR3 coding sequence is TGTGCCAGCAGTGAACTATGGACTAGCGGGGGGGGTTCCTACAATGAGCAGTTCTTC. It specifies CASSELWTSGGGSYNEQFF. Variable domain in full (rest from reference TRBV9 and TRBJ2-1): DSGVTQTPKHLITATGQRVTLRCSPRSGDLSVYWYQQSLDQGLQFLIQYYNGEERAKGNILERFSAQQFPDLHSELNLSSLELGDSALYFCASSELWTSGGGSYNEQFFGPGTRLTVL.

On this clonotype: Since a much larger clone is just one base distant, this may be a read error. The chain uses TRBV28 and TRBJ1-2; D is ambiguous. Germline V gives CDR1 MDHEN, CDR2 SYDVKM. The germline V and J ends were trimmed by 3 bases and 7 bases, with 9 bases remaining between them. This CDR3 is built from 12 residues. The CDR3: CASSFVGSGYTF. CDR3 sequence (DNA): TGTGCCAGCAGTTTCGTAGGGTCTGGCTACACCTTC.

This clonotype was detected ten times or more. CDR3 amino acids: CSARGTGSEQYF. The CDR3 coding sequence is TGCAGTGCTAGAGGGACAGGGTCCGAGCAGTACTTC. The chain couples TRBV20-1 to TRBJ2-7, with 8 bases lining up with TRBD1. Germline-derived CDR1 and CDR2 are DFQATT and SNEGSKA (reference sequence). J gave up 6 bases and V 1 base, and 2 bases lay outside the gene matches. CDR3 length: 12 residues.

The V call is TRBV10-2, the J call TRBJ2-1; TRBD2 matches at 11 bases. There are 17 residues in the CDR3. Losses at the gene ends were 2 bases for V and 7 bases for J; bases not matched to a gene: 10. CDR1 is WSHSY, CDR2 SAAADI, per germline. The CDR3 loop reads CASSEGRGTSGSNEQFF. The CDR3 region has the DNA TGCGCCAGCAGTGAGGGTCGGGGGACTAGCGGATCGAATGAGCAGTTCTTC.

This clonotype has more than one count but fewer than ten. The chain has TRBV7-8 and TRBJ2-1; 10 bases are shared with TRBD1. V was clipped by 2 bases and J by 9 bases; unmatched bases: 7. Germline-derived CDR1 and CDR2 are SGHVS and FQNEAQ. The length of the CDR3 is 15 residues. CDR3: CASSLLGQGLGEQFF. CDR3 nucleotides: TGTGCCAGCAGCTTATTGGGACAGGGGTTGGGTGAGCAGTTCTTC.

This clonotype was seen more than once but under ten times. The genes are TRBV25-1 and TRBJ1-1; 7 nucleotides agree with TRBD1. V was clipped by 6 bases and J by 8 bases; unmatched bases: 15. Germline V lookup: CDR1 MGHDK, CDR2 SYGVNS. CDR3 length: 15 amino acids. The CDR3 is CASSPSLDEGQEAFF. DNA for the CDR3: TGTGCCAGCAGCCCATCCCTGGATGAGGGACAGGAAGCTTTCTTT. Full variable domain (outside the CDR3, taken from reference TRBV25-1 and TRBJ1-1): EADIYQTPRYLVIGTGKKITLECSQTMGHDKMYWYQQDPGMELHLIHYSYGVNSTEKGDLSSESTVSRIRTEHFPLTLESARPSHTSQYLCASSPSLDEGQEAFFGQGTRLTVV.

V is TRBV18 and J is TRBJ1-1; D is possibly TRBD1 (6 bases). CDR3 length: 15 residues. Germline CDR1 is KGHSH and CDR2 is LQKENI. Trimming stripped 0 bases from V and 6 bases from J, with 14 bases between. For the CDR3, the DNA is TGTGCCAGCTCACCACCGGGGGGGCAGGCCCCTGAAGCTTTCTTT. It specifies CASSPPGGQAPEAFF.